The 20 T cell receptor beta chains below come from one sample, sequenced in a study of Graves' ophthalmopathy and Graves' hyperthyroidism (dated by TCRdb to 2017 to 2018). TCRdb records Illumina HiSeq 2000 as the sequencer. For repertoire sequencing, the TCR beta CDR3 regions were amplified from RNA transcripts. A first-round RT-PCR used HTBI primers with the Qiagen OneStep RT-PCR kit, followed by a second-round multiplex PCR, size selection and purification. TCRdb itself trimmed the public reads at Q25 with fastp, ran MiXCR and retained productive beta chains. Rows with one shared CDR3 protein collapse into an entry with the most common genes and DNA. Present in this sample are hundreds of thousands of distinct CDR3 sequences, 20% to 25% of which were seen just once. The ten largest clonotypes hold more than 5.5% of the sample. The sequenced sample was peripheral blood. The receptor source for this set is a young woman with stable Graves' hyperthyroidism. Some clones in this sample may be carry-over from other donors' samples. Donor details come from another sample of the same person, matched by shared clones.

In its sample, this clonotype was seen many times. The CDR3 region is CASSTDRGRETQYF. The CDR3 region has the DNA TGTGCCAGCAGCACCGACAGGGGGCGGGAGACCCAGTACTTC. This chain uses TRBV28 with TRBJ2-5; 10 nucleotides match TRBD1. The ends lost 6 bases at V and 5 bases at J; junction bases unmatched: 6. Germline V gives CDR1 MDHEN, CDR2 SYDVKM. The CDR3 is made up of 14 amino acids.

This chain uses TRBV19 with TRBJ1-6, with D perhaps matching TRBD1 (5 bases). The CDR3 totals 16 residues. Germline V lookup: CDR1 LNHDA, CDR2 SQIVND (reference sequence). V lost 4 bases and J lost 3, with 13 bases in between. CDR3 bases: TGTGCCAGTAGTACTCGGGACCGTCTCTATAATTCACCCCTCCACTTT. It encodes CASSTRDRLYNSPLHF.

V and J are TRBV29-1 and TRBJ1-2; D is unclear. This CDR3 has 12 residues. The V end was cut by 3 bases, the J end by 6 bases, with 11 bases between. Germline lookup yields CDR1 SQVTM and CDR2 ANQGSEA. This CDR3 is CSVDKVENGYTF. In nucleotides, the CDR3 is TGCAGCGTTGACAAAGTGGAAAATGGCTACACCTTC.

The chain links TRBV24-1 to TRBJ2-5; TRBD2 aligns across 11 bases. With 1 base clipped from V and 0 bases from J, the junction kept 6 bases outside the gene matches. Germline V gives CDR1 KGHDR, CDR2 SFDVKD. The CDR3 is 18 residues long. The CDR3 reads CATSDFDLTSGNQETQYF. CDR3 coding DNA: TGTGCCACCAGTGATTTCGACCTGACTAGCGGGAACCAAGAGACCCAGTACTTC.

This clonotype was counted between two and nine times. The chain is built from TRBV4-3 and TRBJ1-1; a possible D gene is TRBD1 (6 bases). Germline CDR1 LGHNA, CDR2 YSLEER. Trimming shortened V by 3 bases and J by 8 bases, and 10 bases separated the two germline ends. CDR3 length equals 12 residues. The CDR3 nucleotides are TGCGCCAGCAGCCATCTTGGGACAGAAGCTTTCTTT. It encodes CASSHLGTEAFF.

This chain joins TRBV27 and TRBJ1-1; D gene unclear. Between the trimmed V and J ends, which lost 5 bases and 4 bases, there was a span of 17 bases. Germline CDR1 is MNHEY and CDR2 is SMNVEV (reference sequence). The CDR3 extends over 15 amino acids. This chain's CDR3 is CASSELGGRSTEAFF. In nucleotides, the CDR3 is TGTGCCAGCAGTGAGTTGGGCGGAAGATCCACTGAAGCTTTCTTT.

This clonotype was observed many times. The chain is built from TRBV20-1 and TRBJ1-2, with TRBD1 identical over 7 bases. The CDR3 length is 14 residues. V dropped 1 base and J dropped 4; count of bases not matched to a gene: 6. CDR1 is DFQATT, CDR2 SNEGSKA, per germline (reference sequence). The CDR3 nucleotides are TGCAGTGCTAGAGTTGGGACAGAAGCCTATGGCTACACCTTC. Encoded protein: CSARVGTEAYGYTF.

This clonotype was detected many times. The chain has TRBV25-1 and TRBJ1-1; D perhaps matches TRBD1 (5 bases). The CDR3 loop spans 16 amino acids. V lost 6 bases to trimming and J lost 1 base, with 18 bases between them. The V gene's germline CDR1 is MGHDK and CDR2 SYGVNS. This CDR3 reads CASRAARGRWNTEAFF. Here the CDR3 DNA reads TGTGCCAGCAGAGCGGCGCGGGGGAGGTGGAACACTGAAGCTTTCTTT.

This sequence joins TRBV28 and TRBJ1-3; D uncertain. This CDR3 is built from 14 residues. Trimming took 3 bases from V and 4 from J, leaving 10 bases between them. CDR1 and CDR2 from the germline V gene are MDHEN and SYDVKM. CDR3 nucleotide sequence: TGTGCCAGCAGTTTCGCGGGGAGGGGAAACACCATATATTTT. As protein: CASSFAGRGNTIYF.

This clonotype was found many times. The chain has TRBV6-1 and TRBJ2-7; 9 bases are a match to TRBD1. The junction had 4 bases not matched to a gene; V was cut back by 3 bases and J by 1 base. The CDR3 consists of 15 residues. In germline, CDR1 is MNHNS, CDR2 SASEGT. The CDR3 DNA reads TGTGCCAGCAGTGATATTGGGACAGGGTCCTACGAGCAGTACTTC. It specifies CASSDIGTGSYEQYF.

This clonotype came up many times. The chain joins TRBV9 to TRBJ2-4; 9 nucleotides line up with TRBD1. After removal of 4 bases from V and 6 bases from J, the junction contained 5 bases not matched to a gene. The germline V gene has CDR1 SGDLS and CDR2 YYNGEE. The CDR3 sequence is 14 residues long. CDR3 bases: TGTGCCAGCAGCCCCGGGACAGGGACAAACATTCAGTACTTC. It translates to CASSPGTGTNIQYF.

The CDR3 sequence is CASSYSASESSYEQYF. CDR3 nucleotides: TGTGCCAGCAGTTACTCCGCTAGCGAAAGCTCCTACGAGCAGTACTTC. The chain recombines TRBV6-5 with TRBJ2-7, with a possible D match to TRBD2 (6 bases). This CDR3 has 16 residues. Trimming left V 0 bases short and J 0 bases short, with 12 bases between. Germline assignment: CDR1 MNHEY and CDR2 SVGAGI.

This clonotype was found a few times. The V call is TRBV7-3, the J call TRBJ1-2; D perhaps matches TRBD1 (5 bases). CDR1 is SGHTA, CDR2 FQGTGA, per germline. The CDR3 spans 14 residues. The germline V and J ends were trimmed by 6 bases and 7 bases, with 18 bases remaining between them. The CDR3 is CASSDYVGTSGYTF. The CDR3 DNA is TGTGCCAGCAGTGATTACGTGGGGACTTCTGGCTACACCTTC.

In this sample, this clonotype turned up many times. The rearrangement uses TRBV28 and TRBJ1-2; D not certain. Germline values: CDR1 MDHEN, CDR2 SYDVKM. The CDR3 runs 12 residues. V lost 3 bases to trimming and J lost 4 bases, with 6 bases between them. The CDR3 region is CASSFTGYGYTF. As DNA, the CDR3 is TGTGCCAGCAGTTTTACGGGCTATGGCTACACCTTC.

This chain uses TRBV20-1 with TRBJ1-1; tentatively, D is TRBD1 (5 bases). There are 15 residues in the CDR3. Trimming left V 0 bases short and J 4 bases short, with 15 bases between. Germline V gives CDR1 DFQATT, CDR2 SNEGSKA (reference sequence). The CDR3 region has the DNA TGCAGTGCTAGAGATGAGGGGTACGGTGGCACTGAAGCTTTCTTT. It codes for CSARDEGYGGTEAFF.

The table lists this clonotype with many counts. In nucleotides, the CDR3 is TGCGCCAGCAGCGTCGGGACAGAAATTCCCGAGCAGTACTTC. Amino acids: CASSVGTEIPEQYF. This rearrangement joins TRBV5-1 to TRBJ2-7; 7 bases are a match to TRBD1. The V and J ends lost 4 bases and 6 bases, in that order; junction bases with no gene match: 10. The CDR3 is 14 residues long. Per germline, CDR1 SGHRS and CDR2 YFSETQ. Complete variable domain (other parts from reference TRBV5-1 and TRBJ2-7): KAGVTQTPRYLIKTRGQQVTLSCSPISGHRSVSWYQQTPGQGLQFLFEYFSETQRNKGNFPGRFSGRQFSNSRSEMNVSTLELGDSALYLCASSVGTEIPEQYFGPGTRLTVT.

There are many counts of this clonotype. The chain recombines TRBV15 with TRBJ2-7; 10 positions match TRBD1. Unmatched junction bases numbered 4, after V lost 4 bases and J lost 4 bases. CDR3 length: 14 amino acids. The germline V gene encodes CDR1 LNHNV and CDR2 YYDKDF (reference sequence). CDR3 bases: TGTGCCACCAGCAAAGACAGGGGGCCGTACGAGCAGTACTTC. This encodes CATSKDRGPYEQYF.

This clonotype was seen more than once but under ten times. The chain is built from TRBV25-1 and TRBJ1-1; perhaps TRBD1 as D (6 bases). Trimming left V 2 bases short and J 7 bases short, with 11 bases between. This CDR3 spans 13 amino acids. The germline CDR1 and CDR2 sequences are MGHDK and SYGVNS. The CDR3 reads CASSETGGREAFF. CDR3 coding DNA: TGTGCCAGCAGTGAAACCGGGGGCCGTGAAGCTTTCTTT. Using reference TRBV25-1 and TRBJ1-1 for the parts outside the CDR3, the full variable domain is EADIYQTPRYLVIGTGKKITLECSQTMGHDKMYWYQQDPGMELHLIHYSYGVNSTEKGDLSSESTVSRIRTEHFPLTLESARPSHTSQYLCASSETGGREAFFGQGTRLTVV.

The chain joins TRBV13 to TRBJ2-5, with D hard to call. The V end was cut by 0 bases, the J end by 5 bases, with 13 bases between. Germline V lookup: CDR1 PRHDT, CDR2 FYEKMQ (reference sequence). The CDR3 length is 15 residues. CDR3 residues: CASSLGLMLEETQYF. In nucleotides, the CDR3 is TGTGCCAGCAGCTTAGGCCTGATGTTAGAGGAGACCCAGTACTTC.

This clonotype was recorded many times. The gene calls are TRBV24-1 and TRBJ2-4, with TRBD2 matching over 12 bases. The CDR3 covers 19 residues. Looked up from germline, CDR1 is KGHDR and CDR2 is SFDVKD. The J segment lost 5 bases and the V segment lost 2 bases, leaving 12 bases of the junction unmatched. Here the CDR3 reads CATSDSESGLAGGENIQYF. CDR3 nucleotides: TGTGCCACCAGTGATTCAGAGTCGGGGCTAGCGGGAGGGGAAAACATTCAGTACTTC.